The clone carrying this T cell receptor (beta chain) showed up just once. The sample belongs to a study of Ad26.COV2.S vaccination and SARS-CoV-2 variants. As to treatment: 15 to 20 received Ad26.COV2.S at low or high dose, single or two shots; about 5 received placebo; per-sample allocation not given. After the first vaccine or placebo injection, samples were drawn on day 63. Clones were sequenced by immunoSEQ multiplex PCR, and TCRdb holds only the in-frame ones, with some missing. Of fewer than 400,000 clones listed, 85% are singletons. The material sequenced was peripheral blood, taken in a trial of Ad26.COV2.S vaccine versus placebo. This TCR was recovered from a person aged 18-60 years who received the Ad26.COV2.S COVID-19 vaccine or a placebo.

The CDR3 loop reads CASSPPGRVEGDGYTF. The CDR3 DNA reads TGTGCCAGCTCACCACCCGGAAGGGTTGAAGGGGATGGCTACACCTTC. The chain links TRBV18 to TRBJ1-2, with D possibly TRBD1 on 5 matching bases. V was shortened by 0 bases and J by 6 bases, with 17 bases between the two germline ends. The germline V gene encodes CDR1 KGHSH and CDR2 LQKENI. The CDR3 length is 16 residues.